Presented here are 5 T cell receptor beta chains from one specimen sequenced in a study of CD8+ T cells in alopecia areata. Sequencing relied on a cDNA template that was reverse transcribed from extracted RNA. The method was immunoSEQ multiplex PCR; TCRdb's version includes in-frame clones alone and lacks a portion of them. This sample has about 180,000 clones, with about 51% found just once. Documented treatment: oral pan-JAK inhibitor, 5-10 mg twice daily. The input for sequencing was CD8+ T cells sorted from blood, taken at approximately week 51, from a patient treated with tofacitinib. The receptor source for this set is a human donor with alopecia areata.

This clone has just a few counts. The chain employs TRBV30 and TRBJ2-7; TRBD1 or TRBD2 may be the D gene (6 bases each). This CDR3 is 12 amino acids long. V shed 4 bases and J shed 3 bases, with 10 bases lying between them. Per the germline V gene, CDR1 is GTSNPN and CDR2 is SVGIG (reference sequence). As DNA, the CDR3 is TGTGCCTGGAAACAGGGAGGCTACGAGCAGTACTTC. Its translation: CAWKQGGYEQYF.

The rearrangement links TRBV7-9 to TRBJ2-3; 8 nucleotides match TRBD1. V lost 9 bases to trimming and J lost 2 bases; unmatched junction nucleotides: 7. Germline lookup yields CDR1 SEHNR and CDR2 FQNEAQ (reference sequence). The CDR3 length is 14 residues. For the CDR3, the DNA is TGTGCCAGTCTGCGGACAGGGACCACAGATACGCAGTATTTT. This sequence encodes CASLRTGTTDTQYF.

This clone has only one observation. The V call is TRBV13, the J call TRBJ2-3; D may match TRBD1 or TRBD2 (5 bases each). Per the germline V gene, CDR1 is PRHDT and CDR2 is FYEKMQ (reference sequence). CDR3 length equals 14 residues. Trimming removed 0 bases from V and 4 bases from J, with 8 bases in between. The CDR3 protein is CASSLGGESDTQYF. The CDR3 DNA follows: TGTGCCAGCAGCTTAGGGGGGGAGTCAGATACGCAGTATTTT. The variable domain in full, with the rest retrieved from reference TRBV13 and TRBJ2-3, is AAGVIQSPRHLIKEKRETATLKCYPIPRHDTVYWYQQGPGQDPQFLISFYEKMQSDKGSIPDRFSAQQFSDYHSELNMSSLELGDSALYFCASSLGGESDTQYFGPGTRLTVL.

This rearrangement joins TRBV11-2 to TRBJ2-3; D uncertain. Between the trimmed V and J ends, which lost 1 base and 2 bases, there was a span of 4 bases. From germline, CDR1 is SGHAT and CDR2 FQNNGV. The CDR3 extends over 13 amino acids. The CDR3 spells CASSLGLTDTQYF. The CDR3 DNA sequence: TGTGCCAGCAGCTTAGGCCTCACAGATACGCAGTATTTT.

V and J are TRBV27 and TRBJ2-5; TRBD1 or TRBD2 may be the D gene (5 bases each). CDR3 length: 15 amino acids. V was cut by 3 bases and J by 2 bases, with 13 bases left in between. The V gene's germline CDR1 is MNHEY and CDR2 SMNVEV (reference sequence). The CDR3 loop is CASSFVGVGQETQYF. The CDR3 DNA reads TGTGCCAGCAGTTTCGTGGGGGTGGGGCAAGAGACCCAGTACTTC.